The TCR beta chain described here comes from a study of cytomegalovirus exposure and HLA in healthy donors. Study results and caveats: According to the study, 150 to 200 TCR beta chains were cytomegalovirus-associated. A few CMV-associated chains were confirmed in vitro to be specific for CMV antigens.

A note on this clone: Its antigen is undetermined.

Clones were sequenced by immunoSEQ multiplex PCR, and TCRdb holds only the in-frame ones, with some missing. The profile covers roughly 130,000 clones, with approximately 90% appearing a single time and 6.2% taken by the ten largest. The donors were members of the roughly 120-subject validation cohort (separate from the roughly 680-subject first cohort). The CDR3 consists of 17 residues. The trim removed 5 bases at V and 1 base at J, leaving 12 bases unmatched. Germline loops: CDR1 LNHDA, CDR2 SQIVND (reference sequence). This sequence joins TRBV19 and TRBJ2-7; 9 bases align to TRBD2. The source material was PBMCs. This receptor was taken from a woman in her 30s in good health and CMV-seropositive. The CDR3 DNA reads as TGTGCCAGTAGTCGGACTAGCGTCCCTGAACCTTCCTACGAGCAGTACTTC. It codes for CASSRTSVPEPSYEQYF. Full variable domain (rest looked up from reference TRBV19 and TRBJ2-7): DGGITQSPKYLFRKEGQNVTLSCEQNLNHDAMYWYRQDPGQGLRLIYYSQIVNDFQKGDIAEGYSVSREKKESFPLTVTSAQKNPTAFYLCASSRTSVPEPSYEQYFGPGTRLTVT.